The rows below give T cell receptor beta chains drawn from one sample of a study of CXCR3-negative and CXCR3-positive naive CD8 T cells. Using the 5' RACE reads, TCRdb records one entry per CDR3 protein without DNA. The sample table sets out 75,000 to 90,000 distinct CDR3 sequences. Sequencing was done on a sample of naive CXCR3+ CD8+ T cells from blood. The origin of the receptors is a human donor in good health. Some clones in this sample may be carry-over from other donors' samples. Both conserved end residues are part of each CDR3.

>TRBJ2-3|TRBV12-3/TRBV12-4
CASTLGLGSQYF
>TRBJ2-1|TRBV19
CASSPSRNEQFF
>TRBJ1-6|TRBV12-3/TRBV12-4
CASSWQDSSYNSPLHF
>TRBJ2-7|TRBV15
CATSRSGTGNYEQYF
>TRBJ1-3|TRBV29-1
CSADGNDSGNTIYF
>TRBJ2-7|TRBV7-6
CASSLAGLAGTYEQYF
>TRBJ2-1|TRBV28
CASRPTGGRKNEQFF
>TRBJ2-1|TRBV7-2
CARTFGGVEQFF
>TRBJ2-3|TRBV18
CASSGAGRPGTDTQYF
>TRBJ2-7|TRBV6-5
CASSPGQASSYEQYF
>TRBJ2-2|TRBV7-9
CASSGDRADTGELFF
>TRBJ2-1|TRBV29-1
CSVADEGNEQFF
>TRBJ2-7|TRBV6-5
CASSYGKGYEQYF
>TRBJ2-7|TRBV29-1
CSVVGLGHGYEQYF
>TRBJ1-1|TRBV12-3/TRBV12-4
CASSLTGLAEAFF
>TRBJ1-1|TRBV7-3
CASSLTTDDTEAFF
>TRBJ2-7|TRBV7-8
CASSSGLREEQYF
>TRBJ1-1|TRBV28
CASKRMTGAEAFF